Listed here are 3 T cell receptor beta chains from one sample, sequenced in a study of T-cell reconstitution after alpha-beta-depleted transplantation in children. The TCRbeta library was prepared with unique molecular identifiers. TCRdb re-derived calls from the PCR reads in MiXCR, one entry per CDR3 protein. The table lists approximately 99,000 distinct CDR3 sequences, approximately 6.6% of them singletons. The source material was PBMCs, mostly from graft donor cells, sampled 360 days after TCRalphabeta/CD19-depleted stem cell transplant. The receptors come from a male patient between 2 and 15 years old who had a stem cell transplant for acute lymphoblastic leukemia, so the T cells may come from the graft donor.

V usage is TRBV4-3 and J usage is TRBJ1-1, with unresolved D. V was trimmed by 4 bases and J by 1 base, leaving 16 bases between them. From germline, CDR1 is LGHNA and CDR2 YSLEER. The CDR3 sequence is 16 residues long. CDR3 sequence reads: CASSPYEDAPNTEAFF. The CDR3 coding sequence is TGCGCCAGCAGCCCCTATGAGGACGCCCCGAACACTGAAGCTTTCTTT.

This clonotype was counted a few times. The V call is TRBV4-2, the J call TRBJ2-2; 7 bases fit TRBD1. V shed 1 base and J 3 bases; nucleotides not matched to a gene: 5. The CDR3 has 16 amino acids. The germline V gene has CDR1 LGHNA and CDR2 YNFKEQ. CDR3 DNA: TGTGCCAGCAGCCAAGGACGGGGACAGCACACCGGGGAGCTGTTTTTT. It is translated as CASSQGRGQHTGELFF.

This clonotype has at least ten counts. V usage is TRBV7-9 and J usage is TRBJ1-1, with D hard to call. The germline V gene encodes CDR1 SEHNR and CDR2 FQNEAQ (reference sequence). The CDR3 runs 12 residues. Trimming took off 5 bases at V and 7 bases at J, with 11 bases between the two ends. The CDR3 coding sequence is TGTGCCAGCAGCCGCGGGATTCGTGAAGCTTTCTTT. It translates to CASSRGIREAFF.